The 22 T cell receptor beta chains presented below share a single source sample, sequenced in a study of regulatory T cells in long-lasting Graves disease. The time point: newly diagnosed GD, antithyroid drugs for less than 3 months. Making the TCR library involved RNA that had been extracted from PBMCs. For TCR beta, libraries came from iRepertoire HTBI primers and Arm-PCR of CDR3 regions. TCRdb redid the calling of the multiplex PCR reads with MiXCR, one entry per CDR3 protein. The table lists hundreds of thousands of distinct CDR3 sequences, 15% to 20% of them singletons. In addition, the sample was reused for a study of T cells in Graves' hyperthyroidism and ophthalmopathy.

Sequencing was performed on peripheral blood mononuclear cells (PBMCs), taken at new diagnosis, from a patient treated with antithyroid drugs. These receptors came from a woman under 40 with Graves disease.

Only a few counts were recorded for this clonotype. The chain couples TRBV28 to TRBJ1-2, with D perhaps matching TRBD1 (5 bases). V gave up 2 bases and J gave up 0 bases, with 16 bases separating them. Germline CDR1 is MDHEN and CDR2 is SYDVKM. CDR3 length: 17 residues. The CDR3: CASSLPDRGTPNYGYTF. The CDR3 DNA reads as TGTGCCAGCAGTTTACCCGACAGAGGGACGCCTAACTATGGCTACACCTTC.

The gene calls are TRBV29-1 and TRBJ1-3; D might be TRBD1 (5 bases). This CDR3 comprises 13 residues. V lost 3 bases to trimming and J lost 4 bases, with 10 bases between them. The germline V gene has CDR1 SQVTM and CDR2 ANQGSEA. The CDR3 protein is CSVETGRGNTIYF. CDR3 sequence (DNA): TGCAGCGTTGAGACGGGACGAGGAAACACCATATATTTT.

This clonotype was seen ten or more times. The CDR3 nucleotides read TGTGCCAGCAGTTCCCCGCTTGGTGGCTACACCTTC. Its translation is CASSSPLGGYTF. V usage is TRBV12-3 or TRBV12-4 and J usage is TRBJ1-2, with no clear D. The V gene lost 4 bases and the J gene lost 7 bases, with 10 bases spanning the gap. This CDR3 comprises 12 residues.

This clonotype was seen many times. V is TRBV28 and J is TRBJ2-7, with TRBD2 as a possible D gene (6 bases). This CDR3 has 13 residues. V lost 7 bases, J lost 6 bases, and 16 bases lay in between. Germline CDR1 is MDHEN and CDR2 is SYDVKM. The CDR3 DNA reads TGTGCCAGCAACCTTGTCGGGGGATCCGAGCAGTACTTC. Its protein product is CASNLVGGSEQYF.

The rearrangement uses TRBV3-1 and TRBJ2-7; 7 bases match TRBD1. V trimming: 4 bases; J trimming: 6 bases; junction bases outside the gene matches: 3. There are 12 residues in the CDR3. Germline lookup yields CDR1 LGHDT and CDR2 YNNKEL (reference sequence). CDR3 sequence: CASSRTGVEQYF. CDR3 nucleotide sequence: TGTGCCAGCAGCCGTACAGGGGTCGAGCAGTACTTC.

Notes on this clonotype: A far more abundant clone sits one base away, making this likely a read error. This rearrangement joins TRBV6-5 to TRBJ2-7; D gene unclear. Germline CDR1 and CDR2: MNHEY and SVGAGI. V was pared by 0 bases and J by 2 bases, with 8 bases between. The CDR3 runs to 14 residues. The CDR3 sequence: CASSYSQEPYEQYF. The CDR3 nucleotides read TGTGCCAGCAGTTACTCGCAGGAGCCCTACGAGCAGTACTTC.

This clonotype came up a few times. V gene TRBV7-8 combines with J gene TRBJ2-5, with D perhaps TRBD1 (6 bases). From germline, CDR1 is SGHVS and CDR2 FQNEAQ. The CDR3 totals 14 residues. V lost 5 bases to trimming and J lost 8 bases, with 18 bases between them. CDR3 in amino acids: CASSQRQALGTQYF. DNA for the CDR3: TGTGCCAGCAGCCAAAGACAGGCCCTAGGCACCCAGTACTTC.

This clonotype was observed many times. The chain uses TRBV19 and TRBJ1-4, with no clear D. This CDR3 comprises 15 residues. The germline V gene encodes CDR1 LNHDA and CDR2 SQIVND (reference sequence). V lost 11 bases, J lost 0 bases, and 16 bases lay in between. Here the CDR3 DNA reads TGTGCCTCCCAAGGGCAGCCAGCAACTAATGAAAAACTGTTTTTT. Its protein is CASQGQPATNEKLFF.

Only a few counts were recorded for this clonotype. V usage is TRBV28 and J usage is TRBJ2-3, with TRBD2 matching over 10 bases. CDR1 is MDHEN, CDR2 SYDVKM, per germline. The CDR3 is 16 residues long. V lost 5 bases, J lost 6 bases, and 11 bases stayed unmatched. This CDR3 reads CASSPPLVAGGDTQYF. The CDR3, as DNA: TGTGCCAGCAGTCCCCCCCTGGTAGCGGGAGGTGATACGCAGTATTTT.

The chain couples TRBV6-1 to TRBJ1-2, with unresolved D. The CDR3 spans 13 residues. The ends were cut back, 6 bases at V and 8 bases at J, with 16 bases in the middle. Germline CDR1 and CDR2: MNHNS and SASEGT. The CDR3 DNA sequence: TGTGCCAGCAGCCCTGGACCTGCTCAAGGCTACACCTTC. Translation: CASSPGPAQGYTF.

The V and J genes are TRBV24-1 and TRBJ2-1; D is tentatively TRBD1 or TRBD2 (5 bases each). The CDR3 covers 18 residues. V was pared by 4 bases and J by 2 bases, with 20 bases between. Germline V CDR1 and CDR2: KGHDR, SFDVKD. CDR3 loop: CATSDPPPGRETYNEQFF. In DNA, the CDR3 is TGTGCCACCAGTGACCCCCCTCCGGGACGGGAAACCTACAATGAGCAGTTCTTC.

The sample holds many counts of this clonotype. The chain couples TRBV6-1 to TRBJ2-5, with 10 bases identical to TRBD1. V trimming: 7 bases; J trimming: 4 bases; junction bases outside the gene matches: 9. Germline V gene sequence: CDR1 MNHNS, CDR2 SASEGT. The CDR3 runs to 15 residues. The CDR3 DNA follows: TGTGCCAGCACGAATGACAGGGGGCGGGGAGAGACCCAGTACTTC. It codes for CASTNDRGRGETQYF.

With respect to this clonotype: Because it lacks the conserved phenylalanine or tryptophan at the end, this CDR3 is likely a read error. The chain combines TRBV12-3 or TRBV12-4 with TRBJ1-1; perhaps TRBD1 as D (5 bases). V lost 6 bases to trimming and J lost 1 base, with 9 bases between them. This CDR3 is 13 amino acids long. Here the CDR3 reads CASSSTGNTEAFV. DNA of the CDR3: TGTGCCAGCAGCTCTACAGGGAACACTGAAGCTTTCGTT.

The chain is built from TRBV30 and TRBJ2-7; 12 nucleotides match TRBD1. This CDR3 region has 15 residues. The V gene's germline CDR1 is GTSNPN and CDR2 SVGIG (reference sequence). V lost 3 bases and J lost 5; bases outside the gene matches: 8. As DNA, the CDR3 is TGTGCCTGGAGGCCCAGAGGGACAGGGGGCAACGAGCAGTACTTC. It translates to CAWRPRGTGGNEQYF.

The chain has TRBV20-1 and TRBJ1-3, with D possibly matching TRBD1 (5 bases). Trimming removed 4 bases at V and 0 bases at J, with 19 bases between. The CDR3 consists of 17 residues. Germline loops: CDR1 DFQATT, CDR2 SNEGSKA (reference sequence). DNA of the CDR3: TGCAGTGCTACCAGATCGGGACGCAAGAGCTCTGGAAACACCATATATTTT. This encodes CSATRSGRKSSGNTIYF.

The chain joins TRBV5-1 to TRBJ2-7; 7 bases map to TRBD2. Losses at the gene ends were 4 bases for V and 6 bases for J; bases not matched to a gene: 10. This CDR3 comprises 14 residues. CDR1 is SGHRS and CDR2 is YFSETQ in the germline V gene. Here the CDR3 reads CASSVTSTGVEQYF. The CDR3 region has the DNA TGCGCCAGCAGCGTGACTAGCACGGGGGTCGAGCAGTACTTC.

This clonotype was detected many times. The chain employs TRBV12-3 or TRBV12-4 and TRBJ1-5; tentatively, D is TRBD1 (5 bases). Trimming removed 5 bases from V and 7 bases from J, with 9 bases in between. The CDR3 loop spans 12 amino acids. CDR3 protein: CASSEGRQPQHF. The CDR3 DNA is TGTGCCAGCAGTGAGGGGAGGCAGCCCCAGCATTTT.

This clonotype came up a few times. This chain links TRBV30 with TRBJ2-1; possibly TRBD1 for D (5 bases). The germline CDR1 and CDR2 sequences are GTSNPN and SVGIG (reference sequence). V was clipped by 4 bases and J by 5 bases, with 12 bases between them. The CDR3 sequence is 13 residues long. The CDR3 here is CAWNGAFNNEQFF. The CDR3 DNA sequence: TGTGCCTGGAATGGGGCTTTCAACAATGAGCAGTTCTTC.

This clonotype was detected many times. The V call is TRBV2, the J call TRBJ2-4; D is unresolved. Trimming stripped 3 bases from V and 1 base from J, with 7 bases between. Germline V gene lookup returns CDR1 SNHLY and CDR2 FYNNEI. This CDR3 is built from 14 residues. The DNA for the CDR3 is TGTGCCAGCAGTGAGGTACAGGCCAAAAACATTCAGTACTTC. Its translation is CASSEVQAKNIQYF.

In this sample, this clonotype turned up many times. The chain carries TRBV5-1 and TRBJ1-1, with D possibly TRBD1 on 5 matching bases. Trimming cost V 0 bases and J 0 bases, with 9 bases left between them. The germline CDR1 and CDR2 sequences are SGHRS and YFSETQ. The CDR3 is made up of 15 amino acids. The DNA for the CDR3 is TGCGCCAGCAGCTTGGGGGCCAGGGTGAACACTGAAGCTTTCTTT. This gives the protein CASSLGARVNTEAFF.

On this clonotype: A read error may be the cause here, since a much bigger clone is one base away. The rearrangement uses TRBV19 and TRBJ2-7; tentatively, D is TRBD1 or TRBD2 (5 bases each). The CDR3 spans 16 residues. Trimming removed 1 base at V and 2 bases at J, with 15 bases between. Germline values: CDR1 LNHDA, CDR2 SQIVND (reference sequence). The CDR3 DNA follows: TGTGCCAGTAGTATAGTGGGTAGAGAGGGGACCTACGAGCAGTACTTC. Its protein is CASSIVGREGTYEQYF. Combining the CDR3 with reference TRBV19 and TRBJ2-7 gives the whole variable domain DGGITQSPKYLFRKEGQNVTLSCEQNLNHDAMYWYRQDPGQGLRLIYYSQIVNDFQKGDIAEGYSVSREKKESFPLTVTSAQKNPTAFYLCASSIVGREGTYEQYFGPGTRLTVT.

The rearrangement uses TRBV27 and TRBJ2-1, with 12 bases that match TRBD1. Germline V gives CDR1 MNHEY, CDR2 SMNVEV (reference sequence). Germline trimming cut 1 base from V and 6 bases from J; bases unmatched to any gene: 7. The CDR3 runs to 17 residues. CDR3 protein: CASSLYAGTGGINEQFF. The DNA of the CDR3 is TGTGCCAGCAGTTTATACGCCGGGACAGGGGGCATCAATGAGCAGTTCTTC.